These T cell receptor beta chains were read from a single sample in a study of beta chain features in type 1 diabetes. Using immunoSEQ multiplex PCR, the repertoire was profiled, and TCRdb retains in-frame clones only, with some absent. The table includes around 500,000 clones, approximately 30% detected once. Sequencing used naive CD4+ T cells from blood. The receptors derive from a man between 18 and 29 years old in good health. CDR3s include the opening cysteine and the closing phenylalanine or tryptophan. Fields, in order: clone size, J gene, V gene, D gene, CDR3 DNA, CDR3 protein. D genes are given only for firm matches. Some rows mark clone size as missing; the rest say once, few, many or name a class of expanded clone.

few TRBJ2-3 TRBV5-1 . TGCGCCAGCAGCTTGACAGGGAGGGCAGATACGCAGTATTTT CASSLTGRADTQYF
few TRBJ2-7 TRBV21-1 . TGTGCCAGCAGCAAGGGGAACGGCCGAGCGTACTGGTCCTACGAGCAGTACTTC CASSKGNGRAYWSYEQYF
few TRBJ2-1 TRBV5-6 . TGTGCCAGCAGCTTGGCAGGGAGTATTCCCTTCGTCTATGAGCAGTTCTTC CASSLAGSIPFVYEQFF
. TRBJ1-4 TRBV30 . TGTGCCTGGAGCGTTGCCGGAGGGCCCAATGAAAAACTGTTTTTT CAWSVAGGPNEKLFF
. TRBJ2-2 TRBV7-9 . TGTGCCAGCAGCTTATACCAGATTAACACCGGGGAGCTGTTTTTT CASSLYQINTGELFF
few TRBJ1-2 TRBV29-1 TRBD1 TGCAGCGTCACCGGGACAGCAACTAACTATGGCTACACCTTC CSVTGTATNYGYTF
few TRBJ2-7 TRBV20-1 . TGCAGTGCTGGAGATTACGAGCAGTACTTC CSAGDYEQYF
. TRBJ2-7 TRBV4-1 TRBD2 TGCGCCAGCAGCCAAGATCAACTAGCGGGAGGAGACGAGCAGTACTTC CASSQDQLAGGDEQYF
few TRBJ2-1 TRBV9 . TGTGCCAGCAGCGTAGGGGACGGGACCTACAATGAGCAGTTCTTC CASSVGDGTYNEQFF
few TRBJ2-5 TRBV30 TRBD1 TGTGCCTGGAGGGACAGGGGACAAGAGACCCAGTACTTC CAWRDRGQETQYF
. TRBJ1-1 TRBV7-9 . TGTGCCAGCAGCCTACAGGGAGGGTATACTGAAGCTTTCTTT CASSLQGGYTEAFF
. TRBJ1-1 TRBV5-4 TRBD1 TGTGCCAGCAGCTCGAGCCCTACAGGGGAGGCTGAAGCTTTCTTT CASSSSPTGEAEAFF
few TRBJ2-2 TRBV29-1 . TGCAGCGTTGTGTTAGCGTCCGGGGAGCTGTTTTTT CSVVLASGELFF
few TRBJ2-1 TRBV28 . TGTGCCAGCACCTTGCCGGGAACTGAGCAGTTCTTC CASTLPGTEQFF
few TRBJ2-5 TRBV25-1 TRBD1 TGTGCCAGCAGTAACAGGGGGCAAGGCGAGACCCAGTACTTC CASSNRGQGETQYF
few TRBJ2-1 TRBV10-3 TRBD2 TGTGCCATCAGACTAGCGGGAGCGGTCAATGAGCAGTTCTTC CAIRLAGAVNEQFF
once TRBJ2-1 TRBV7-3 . TGTGCCAGCAGCTTAAGCCACAATGAGCAGTTCTTC CASSLSHNEQFF
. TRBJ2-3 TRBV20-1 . TGCAGTGCTAGATCGGATTATACGCAGTATTTT CSARSDYTQYF
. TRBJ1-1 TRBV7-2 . TGTGCCAGCAGTTCGAACACTGAAGCTTTCTTT CASSSNTEAFF
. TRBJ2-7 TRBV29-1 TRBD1 TGCAGCGCCTCTAGGACAGGGCTCTACGAGCAGTACTTC CSASRTGLYEQYF
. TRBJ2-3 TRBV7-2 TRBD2 TGTGCCAGCAGCTTAGTTGGGGCGGGAGGGCCGGAAGATACGCAGTATTTT CASSLVGAGGPEDTQYF
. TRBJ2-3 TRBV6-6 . TGTGCCAGCAGTTACCTAGCGTTCGGCACAGATACGCAGTATTTT CASSYLAFGTDTQYF
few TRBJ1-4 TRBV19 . TGTGCCAGTACTGGCAGGAACAATGAAAAACTGTTTTTT CASTGRNNEKLFF
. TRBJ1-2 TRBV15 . TGTGCCACCAGCAGAGATCGTGCGACAGAAGATGGCTACACCTTC CATSRDRATEDGYTF
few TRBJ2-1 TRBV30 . TGTGCCTGGAGTGTGGGCCTCTATGAGCAGTTCTTC CAWSVGLYEQFF
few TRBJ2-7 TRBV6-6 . TGTGCCAGCAGTCCGCAGGGCTACGAGCAGTACTTC CASSPQGYEQYF
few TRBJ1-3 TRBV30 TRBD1 TGTGCCTCAAAGGGTCCCGGGACAGACCAGGAAAACACCATATATTTT CASKGPGTDQENTIYF
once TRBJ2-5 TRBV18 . TGTGCCAGCTCACCACCGCGTGCTAGTGACGGGGAGACCCAGTACTTC CASSPPRASDGETQYF
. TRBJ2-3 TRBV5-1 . TGCGCCAGCAGCATTAGGGACAACACAGATACGCAGTATTTT CASSIRDNTDTQYF
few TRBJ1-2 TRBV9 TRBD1 TGTGCCAGCAGCGTCTCGACAGGGAACTATGGCTACACCTTC CASSVSTGNYGYTF
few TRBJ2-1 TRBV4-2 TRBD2 TGTGCCAGCAGCCAGGCCGGGACTAGCGAATACAATGAGCAGTTCTTC CASSQAGTSEYNEQFF
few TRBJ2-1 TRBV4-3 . TGCGCCAGCAGCCCCGAACCTGTTCGCAGCTCCTACAATGAGCAGTTCTTC CASSPEPVRSSYNEQFF
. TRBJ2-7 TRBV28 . TGTGCCAGCAGTTTACAACTCTACGAGCAGTACTTC CASSLQLYEQYF
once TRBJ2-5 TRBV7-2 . TGTGCCAGCAGCTTAGCAACAGGTATCCGCCAAGAGACCCAGTACTTC CASSLATGIRQETQYF
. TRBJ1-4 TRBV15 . TGTGCCACCAGCAGAGAAGCGCCAGGGGCAAAACTGTTTTTT CATSREAPGAKLFF
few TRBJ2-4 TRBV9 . TGTGCCAGCACCCAGGGGGGTAGCGACATTCAGTACTTC CASTQGGSDIQYF
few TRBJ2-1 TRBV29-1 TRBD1 TGCAGCGTTTGGGACAGGGTAGGGAGCGGGTCCTACAATGAGCAGTTCTTC CSVWDRVGSGSYNEQFF
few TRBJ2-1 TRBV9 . TGTGCCAGCAGCGCCGAGCGGGGGACAGTATACAATGAGCAGTTCTTC CASSAERGTVYNEQFF
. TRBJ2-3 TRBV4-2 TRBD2 TGTGCCAGCAGCGAGGGACTAGCGGGCCTGACAAGCACAGATACGCAGTATTTT CASSEGLAGLTSTDTQYF
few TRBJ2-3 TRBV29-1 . TGCAGCGCCCGGGGAGCTAGCACAGATACGCAGTATTTT CSARGASTDTQYF
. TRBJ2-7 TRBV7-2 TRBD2 TGTGCCAGCAGCTGGGGACTAGCGGGAGTAGGGTCCTACGAGCAGTACTTC CASSWGLAGVGSYEQYF
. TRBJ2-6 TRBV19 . TGTGCCAGTAGTATAAGGCCCCTGAACTCTGGGGCCAACGTCCTGACTTTC CASSIRPLNSGANVLTF
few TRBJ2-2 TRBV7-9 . TGTGCCAGCAGCCCCCAGGAGCTGTTTTTT CASSPQELFF
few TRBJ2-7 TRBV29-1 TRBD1 TGCAGCGTTCGGACAGGGGCCCGCTACGAGCAGTACTTC CSVRTGARYEQYF
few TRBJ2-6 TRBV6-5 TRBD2 TGTGCCAGCAGCCCCGGCGGGAGGACCACCAACGTCCTGACTTTC CASSPGGRTTNVLTF
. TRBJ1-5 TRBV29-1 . TGCAGCGTCAGGGAGGTGGGTGGCATTAATCAGCCCCAGCATTTT CSVREVGGINQPQHF
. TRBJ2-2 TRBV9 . TGTGCCAGCACCCCCGAACAGGGTGGCGGGGAGCTGTTTTTT CASTPEQGGGELFF
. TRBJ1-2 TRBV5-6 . TGTGCCAGCAGCCCCTTACAGGGCCCCTATGGCTACACCTTC CASSPLQGPYGYTF
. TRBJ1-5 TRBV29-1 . TGCAGCGTAGTGACTGGTGGCAATCAGCCCCAGCATTTT CSVVTGGNQPQHF
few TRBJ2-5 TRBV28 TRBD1 TGTGCCAGCGGCCGGACAGGAGCTTCGTGGGAGACCCAGTACTTC CASGRTGASWETQYF
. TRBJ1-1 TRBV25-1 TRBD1 TGTGCCAGCAGTGACCCTCGGACAGGGAACACTGAAGCTTTCTTT CASSDPRTGNTEAFF
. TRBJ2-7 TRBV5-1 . TGCGCCAGCAGCGTGGGACTCAAAGACTACGAGCAGTACTTC CASSVGLKDYEQYF
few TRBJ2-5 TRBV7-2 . TGTGCCAGCAGCCTCATACGGGGGTCCCAAGAGACCCAGTACTTC CASSLIRGSQETQYF
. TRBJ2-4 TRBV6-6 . TGTGCCAGCAGTTCGTTCCGGGATAGGAACATTCAGTACTTC CASSSFRDRNIQYF
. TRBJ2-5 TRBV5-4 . TGTGCCAGCAGCCCCGGGACGGAGATCTCCCTCCGAGAGACCCAGTACTTC CASSPGTEISLRETQYF
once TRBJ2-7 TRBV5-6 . TGTGCCAGCAGCCCGGACAACGGACCCTGGGAGCAGTACTTC CASSPDNGPWEQYF
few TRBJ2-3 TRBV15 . TGTGCCACCAGCAGAGTAGGTAGTCTCGCAGATACGCAGTATTTT CATSRVGSLADTQYF
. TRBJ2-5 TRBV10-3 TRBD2 TGTGCCTCTCAGGGACTAGCGATTGGAGAGACCCAGTACTTC CASQGLAIGETQYF
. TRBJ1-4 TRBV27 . TGTGCCAGCAACACTCAGGGGCCGAATGAAAAACTGTTTTTT CASNTQGPNEKLFF
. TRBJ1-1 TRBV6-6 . TGTGCCAGCAGTTACGGGGACACTGAAGCTTTCTTT CASSYGDTEAFF